The clone carrying this TCR beta chain was picked up many times. Its cognate antigen is unknown. Within the library, unique molecular identifiers were attached to each individual cDNA molecule. TCRdb re-analysed the RACE reads in MiXCR, keeping a single row per CDR3 protein. The table has tens of thousands of distinct CDR3 sequences, 8.5% to 9% seen once. The time point is: healthy volunteer bleed at 2 weeks. Total RNA was isolated from unfractionated whole blood. This specimen belongs to a study of human T cells and chemical hapten exposure. Turning to the study itself: Small pooled library volume differences chiefly drove per-sample TCR yield variation. Study-level points and caveats: Following DPC sensitization, TCRs present above 1 in 1000 frequency showed no change.

Germline CDR1 and CDR2: KGHSH and LQKENI. The CDR3 runs 15 residues. Losses at the gene ends were 6 bases for V and 5 bases for J; bases not matched to a gene: 9. The sequenced sample consisted of whole blood. The sequence was obtained from a female donor in good health. Some clones in this sample may be carry-over from other donors' samples. This rearrangement joins TRBV18 to TRBJ2-7; TRBD2 matches 11 bases. As DNA, the CDR3 is TGTGCCAGCTCGATTACTAGCGGGAGCAATGACGAGCAGTACTTC. Translation gives CASSITSGSNDEQYF.